What follows are 5 T cell receptor beta chains derived from one specimen sequenced in a study of human thymus T cells (dated by TCRdb to the early 2020s). The thymus tissue came from surgical resects taken out during corrective cardiac surgery. The method behind the library was the immunoSEQ multiplex PCR assay. TCRdb holds this immuneACCESS table with in-frame rearrangements only. Some clones are missing; in checked studies, unresolved V genes explain under half, and the rest has no known cause. The sample table contains 55,000 to 85,000 clones; only one count was recorded for around 95% of them. The biggest ten clones account for approximately 0.032% of the sample. The sequencing input was thymus tissue. The receptor set was obtained from a girl in the first two years of life with a congenital heart defect but otherwise immunologically healthy.

This clone has only one observation. V usage is TRBV5-1 and J usage is TRBJ1-1, with a tentative D call TRBD1 (5 bases). Germline values: CDR1 SGHRS, CDR2 YFSETQ. V was pared by 1 base and J by 4 bases, with 14 bases between. This CDR3 region has 15 residues. CDR3 in DNA: TGCGCCAGCAGCTTGTCAAGGGGAGGGTGCACTGAAGCTTTCTTT. Residues: CASSLSRGGCTEAFF.

This sequence joins TRBV28 and TRBJ2-7; D is unclear. V lost 3 bases and J 2 bases, leaving 2 bases between the germline ends. Germline V gives CDR1 MDHEN, CDR2 SYDVKM. This CDR3 spans 11 amino acids. CDR3 nucleotide sequence: TGTGCCAGCAGTTTTGCCTACGAGCAGTACTTC. Translation gives CASSFAYEQYF.

This chain links TRBV21-1 with TRBJ2-7; the tabulated D call, TRBD2, remains unverified against the DNA. TRBV21-1 is a pseudogene locus. This CDR3 spans 15 amino acids. Here the CDR3 reads CASSVRTSVLLEQYF. The CDR3 DNA sequence: TGTGCCAGCAGCGTCCGGACTAGCGTCCTCCTCGAGCAGTACTTC.

This chain joins TRBV19 and TRBJ1-4, with TRBD1 as a possible D gene (5 bases). Germline CDR1 and CDR2: LNHDA and SQIVND (reference sequence). The CDR3 has 15 amino acids. V lost 3 bases, J lost 4 bases, and 12 bases lay in between. The chain's CDR3 is CASSMVTGVNEKLFF. DNA for the CDR3: TGTGCCAGTAGTATGGTTACAGGCGTTAATGAAAAACTGTTTTTT.

This clone was recorded once. The chain combines TRBV6-5 with TRBJ1-2, with D tentatively TRBD1 (5 bases). The CDR3 is 14 amino acids. With 6 bases removed from V and 4 bases from J, the gap between germline ends came to 15 bases. Germline V CDR1 and CDR2: MNHEY, SVGAGI. The CDR3 DNA follows: TGTGCCAGCAGGGGGGATGTACCGACCTATGGCTACACCTTC. This gives the protein CASRGDVPTYGYTF.